The clone carrying this T cell receptor (beta chain) was seen repeatedly, ten times or more. Its antigen is currently unknown. The authors amplified TCR beta CDR3 regions from RNA transcripts. The workflow started with a first-round RT-PCR run with HTBI primers and then moved on to a second-round multiplex PCR. TCRdb processed the multiplex PCR reads anew with MiXCR; each CDR3 protein has one entry. The sample includes 500,000 to 700,000 distinct CDR3 sequences, 22% of them seen just once. Hyperthyroidism patients were newly diagnosed, ill under 2 months, and aged 18 to 65 years. This specimen belongs to a study of Graves' ophthalmopathy and Graves' hyperthyroidism. Study findings and constraints: Most thyroid-expanded clonotypes exceeding 0.001 frequency were also found in blood.

This CDR3 region has 13 residues. Germline V CDR1 and CDR2: ENHRY, SYGVKD. Trimming stripped 6 bases from V and 3 bases from J, with 8 bases between. V is TRBV10-3 and J is TRBJ2-2; D remains unclear. The sequenced sample consisted of peripheral blood. This receptor was taken from a woman aged 18-35 years with stable Graves' hyperthyroidism. Some clones in this sample may be carry-over from other donors' samples. CDR3 sequence reads: CAIRAFDTGELFF. CDR3 sequence (DNA): TGTGCCATCAGGGCTTTTGACACCGGGGAGCTGTTTTTT.